Each of the 13 T cell receptor beta chains below was sequenced from the same sample in a study of shared T cell receptors in the human thymus. Using immunoSEQ multiplex PCR, the repertoire was profiled, and TCRdb retains in-frame clones only, with some absent. The repertoire holds about 660,000 clones, with around 87% as singletons. Another study also made use of these data, one on human thymus T cells.

The sample was thymocytes. These receptors originate from a boy in the first two years of life with a congenital heart defect.

The chain carries TRBV6-1 and TRBJ2-7, with TRBD1 matching 8 bases. The junction had 11 bases not matched to a gene; V was cut back by 4 bases and J by 3 bases. CDR3 length equals 16 residues. Per the germline V gene, CDR1 is MNHNS and CDR2 is SASEGT. This chain's CDR3 is CASSVRRLDRDYEQYF. CDR3 nucleotide sequence: TGTGCCAGCAGTGTACGCCGTCTGGACAGGGACTACGAGCAGTACTTC.

This clone was seen just once. The gene calls are TRBV6-5 and TRBJ2-7; possibly TRBD1 for D (5 bases). The V and J ends lost 2 bases and 3 bases respectively, with 11 bases between them. Germline V gene lookup returns CDR1 MNHEY and CDR2 SVGAGI. The CDR3 runs 14 residues. The CDR3, as DNA: TGTGCCAGCAGTTACAGGGGCAGCTTCTACGAGCAGTACTTC. It is translated as CASSYRGSFYEQYF.

This chain joins TRBV7-9 and TRBJ1-1; no definite D call. Looked up from germline, CDR1 is SEHNR and CDR2 is FQNEAQ (reference sequence). This CDR3 has 19 residues. Trimming took off 2 bases at V and 8 bases at J, with 30 bases between the two ends. The CDR3 sequence is CASSLKRGSGMASPLEAFF. DNA for the CDR3: TGTGCCAGCAGCTTAAAGAGAGGGAGTGGTATGGCCTCGCCCTTAGAAGCTTTCTTT.

The chain couples TRBV19 to TRBJ2-1; 8 bases align to TRBD2. J was trimmed by 4 bases and V by 5 bases; bases with no gene match: 4. Per germline, CDR1 LNHDA and CDR2 SQIVND (reference sequence). This CDR3 comprises 14 residues. The CDR3 sequence: CASSFSGTYNEQFF. The DNA for the CDR3 is TGTGCCAGTAGTTTTAGCGGGACATACAATGAGCAGTTCTTC.

The chain couples TRBV7-9 to TRBJ2-1, with D maybe TRBD2 (5 bases). Germline CDR1 is SEHNR and CDR2 is FQNEAQ (reference sequence). The CDR3 covers 14 residues. Between the trimmed V and J ends, which lost 9 bases and 5 bases, there was a span of 17 bases. CDR3: CASGLPSIHNEQFF. The CDR3 DNA reads as TGTGCCAGTGGACTCCCCTCAATCCACAATGAGCAGTTCTTC.

The V gene is TRBV19, the J gene TRBJ1-5; no clear D. Trimming cost V 6 bases and J 6 bases, with 18 bases left between them. There are 15 residues in the CDR3. Germline V gene data show CDR1 as LNHDA and CDR2 as SQIVND (reference sequence). CDR3 amino acids: CASSTREGGCQPQHF. DNA for the CDR3: TGTGCCAGTAGCACTAGGGAGGGAGGTTGTCAGCCCCAGCATTTT.

The V and J genes are TRBV4-3 and TRBJ2-7; TRBD1 aligns across 7 bases. Germline V gene lookup returns CDR1 LGHNA and CDR2 YSLEER. This CDR3 contains 15 residues. V lost 8 bases, J lost 4 bases, and 14 bases stayed unmatched. CDR3 sequence reads: CASPCTGTAFYEQYF. CDR3 nucleotide sequence: TGCGCCAGCCCCTGTACCGGGACAGCCTTTTACGAGCAGTACTTC.

The chain combines TRBV10-3 with TRBJ2-7; 7 nucleotides agree with TRBD1. Germline trimming cut 9 bases from V and 4 bases from J; bases unmatched to any gene: 6. The germline V gene has CDR1 ENHRY and CDR2 SYGVKD. The length of the CDR3 is 12 residues. CDR3 sequence: CAIGGSGYEQYF. The CDR3 nucleotides are TGTGCCATAGGGGGCTCGGGGTACGAGCAGTACTTC.

This clone showed up just a few times. The V and J genes are TRBV19 and TRBJ2-4; 8 bases are a match to TRBD2. This CDR3 region has 16 residues. The V gene's germline CDR1 is LNHDA and CDR2 SQIVND (reference sequence). The trim removed 6 bases at V and 6 bases at J, leaving 13 bases unmatched. CDR3 bases: TGTGCCAGTAGAAAGGGGCTCGGGAGGGGGACAAACATTCAGTACTTC. It yields the protein CASRKGLGRGTNIQYF.

The rearrangement uses TRBV5-4 and TRBJ1-1, with D possibly being TRBD1 (6 bases). This CDR3 is built from 17 residues. With 4 bases removed from V and 4 bases from J, the gap between germline ends came to 23 bases. Germline CDR1 and CDR2: SGHNT and YYREEE (reference sequence). CDR3 protein: CASSLKTGSRRSTEAFF. The CDR3 nucleotides read TGTGCCAGCAGCCTAAAAACAGGGAGTCGGCGGAGCACTGAAGCTTTCTTT.

The DNA for the CDR3 is TGCGCCAGCAGCCAGACTCTTTACGAGCAGTACTTC. It translates to CASSQTLYEQYF. The chain is built from TRBV5-1 and TRBJ2-7; D remains unclear. The germline V gene has CDR1 SGHRS and CDR2 YFSETQ. The length of the CDR3 is 12 residues. Deletions cut 4 bases from V and 4 bases from J, with 9 bases between. The full variable domain, with the rest looked up from reference TRBV5-1 and TRBJ2-7, is KAGVTQTPRYLIKTRGQQVTLSCSPISGHRSVSWYQQTPGQGLQFLFEYFSETQRNKGNFPGRFSGRQFSNSRSEMNVSTLELGDSALYLCASSQTLYEQYFGPGTRLTVT.

The rearrangement links TRBV6-5 to TRBJ2-1; tentative D call: TRBD2 (6 bases). The germline V and J ends were trimmed by 0 bases and 1 base, with 10 bases remaining between them. Per germline, CDR1 MNHEY and CDR2 SVGAGI. The CDR3 extends over 16 amino acids. The DNA for the CDR3 is TGTGCCAGCAGTTACTCGACGCGGGAATCCTACAATGAGCAGTTCTTC. It translates to CASSYSTRESYNEQFF.

The rearrangement uses TRBV19 and TRBJ2-2; 8 positions match TRBD2. Germline-derived CDR1 and CDR2 are LNHDA and SQIVND (reference sequence). This CDR3 is built from 14 residues. Trimming cost V 4 bases and J 5 bases; bases outside gene matches: 3. CDR3 nucleotides: TGTGCCAGTAGTAACAGCGGGAGAACCGGGGAGCTGTTTTTT. This codes for CASSNSGRTGELFF.